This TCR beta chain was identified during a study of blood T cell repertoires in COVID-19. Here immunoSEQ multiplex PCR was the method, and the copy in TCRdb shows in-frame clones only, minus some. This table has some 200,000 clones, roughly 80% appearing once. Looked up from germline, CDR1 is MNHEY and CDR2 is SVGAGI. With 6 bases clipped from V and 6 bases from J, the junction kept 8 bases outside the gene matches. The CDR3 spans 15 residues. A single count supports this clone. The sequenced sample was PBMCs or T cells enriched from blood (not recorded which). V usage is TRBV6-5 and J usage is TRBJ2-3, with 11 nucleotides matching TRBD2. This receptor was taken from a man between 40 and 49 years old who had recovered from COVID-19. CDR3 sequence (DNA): TGTGCCAGCAGGGGATCGACTAGCGGGGTGGATACGCAGTATTTT. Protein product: CASRGSTSGVDTQYF.